The 15 T cell receptor beta chains below come from one sample, sequenced in a study of cytotoxic CD8 clonotypes in ibrutinib-treated CLL listed by TCRdb under 2021. The time point label, read with the paper, signifies: about a year on ibrutinib. The library was built by means of the immunoSEQ multiplex PCR assay. In TCRdb, the immuneACCESS table is reduced to in-frame sequences with V and J assigned. These tables do not hold every clone; where another copy was compared, an unresolved V gene accounts for under half, and the others remain unexplained. The sample table contains 150,000 or so clones; only one count was recorded for 81% of them. The biggest ten clones account for roughly 1.9% of the sample. This specimen consisted of PBMCs, obtained after 12 months of ibrutinib treatment. The source is a human donor with chronic lymphocytic leukemia.

The chain uses TRBV7-9 and TRBJ2-7; 10 bases line up with TRBD1. CDR3 length: 14 residues. J lost 5 bases, V lost 3 bases, and 4 bases had no gene match. In germline, CDR1 is SEHNR, CDR2 FQNEAQ (reference sequence). CDR3 coding DNA: TGTGCCAGCAGCTTGGGACAGGGGATGGACGAGCAGTACTTC. Encoded protein: CASSLGQGMDEQYF. Combining the CDR3 with reference TRBV7-9 and TRBJ2-7 gives the whole variable domain DTGVSQNPRHKITKRGQNVTFRCDPISEHNRLYWYRQTLGQGPEFLTYFQNEAQLEKSRLLSDRFSAERPKGSFSTLEIQRTEQGDSAMYLCASSLGQGMDEQYFGPGTRLTVT.

This clone was counted between two and nine times. J is TRBJ2-2 and V is TRBV10-2, with D unclear. The V gene lost 0 bases and the J gene lost 6 bases, with 8 bases spanning the gap. The germline CDR1 and CDR2 sequences are WSHSY and SAAADI. CDR3 length: 14 amino acids. The CDR3 spells CASSESVGSGELFF. The CDR3 bases are TGCGCCAGCAGTGAGTCGGTCGGATCCGGGGAGCTGTTTTTT.

The V gene is TRBV5-1, the J gene TRBJ2-7; no definite D call. Germline CDR1 is SGHRS and CDR2 is YFSETQ. V lost 2 bases and J 7 bases, leaving 19 bases between the germline ends. The CDR3 contains 15 residues. The CDR3 DNA sequence: TGCGCCAGCAGCTTTACCGACGACCGAGCCATGGAGCAGTACTTC. The encoded protein is CASSFTDDRAMEQYF.

The J gene is TRBJ1-1, the V gene TRBV27; D gene unclear. The V gene's germline CDR1 is MNHEY and CDR2 SMNVEV (reference sequence). The CDR3 has 14 amino acids. The V gene lost 6 bases and the J gene lost 2 bases, with 13 bases spanning the gap. This chain's CDR3 is CASRKQLPNTEAFF. The CDR3, as DNA: TGTGCCAGCAGGAAACAGTTGCCCAACACTGAAGCTTTCTTT.

CDR3 in DNA: TGTGCCAGCTCACCAGGGGGGATACCTTACGAGCAGTACTTC. Protein: CASSPGGIPYEQYF. V gene TRBV18 combines with J gene TRBJ2-7; maybe TRBD2 (6 bases). Germline V gene lookup returns CDR1 KGHSH and CDR2 LQKENI. CDR3 length: 14 residues. Trimming removed 2 bases at V and 4 bases at J, with 12 bases between.

V usage is TRBV7-3 and J usage is TRBJ2-3; a weak D match, TRBD1 (5 bases). CDR3 length: 15 residues. V was cut by 2 bases and J by 2 bases, with 11 bases left in between. Per germline, CDR1 SGHTA and CDR2 FQGTGA. This CDR3 is CASSLQGSATDTQYF. CDR3 sequence (DNA): TGTGCCAGCAGCTTACAGGGTTCAGCCACAGATACGCAGTATTTT.

This clone was counted ten times or more. This sequence joins TRBV5-6 and TRBJ2-2, with 8 positions matching TRBD1. Per germline, CDR1 SGHDT and CDR2 YYEEEE. The CDR3 runs 17 residues. Trimming cost V 0 bases and J 10 bases; bases outside gene matches: 14. In DNA form, the CDR3 reads TGTGCCAGCAGCTTGGCCGCGGGGATTCCAGGGGGCGAGGAGCTGTTTTTT. As protein: CASSLAAGIPGGEELFF.

This sequence joins TRBV30 and TRBJ1-5; D remains ambiguous. Between the trimmed V and J ends, which lost 2 bases and 0 bases, there was a span of 14 bases. Germline CDR1 is GTSNPN and CDR2 is SVGIG (reference sequence). CDR3 length equals 16 residues. CDR3 amino acids: CAWSPPPGYSNQPQHF. The CDR3 DNA reads as TGTGCCTGGAGTCCCCCGCCGGGTTATAGCAATCAGCCCCAGCATTTT.

The chain carries TRBV30 and TRBJ2-7; TRBD1 matches at 8 bases. With V trimmed by 3 bases and J by 4 bases, 11 bases remained unmatched. The CDR3 has 15 residues. The germline V gene has CDR1 GTSNPN and CDR2 SVGIG (reference sequence). The CDR3 region is CAWRREQGVGYEQYF. DNA of the CDR3: TGTGCCTGGAGACGGGAACAGGGGGTTGGATACGAGCAGTACTTC. The whole variable domain, filled in from reference TRBV30 and TRBJ2-7, reads SQTIHQWPATLVQPVGSPLSLECTVEGTSNPNLYWYRQAAGRGLQLLFYSVGIGQISSEVPQNLSASRPQDRQFILSSKKLLLSDSGFYLCAWRREQGVGYEQYFGPGTRLTVT.

This chain uses TRBV28 with TRBJ2-1; 9 nucleotides agree with TRBD1. CDR1 is MDHEN, CDR2 SYDVKM, per germline. V lost 6 bases and J lost 1; bases outside the gene matches: 7. This CDR3 has 16 amino acids. CDR3 sequence: CASSPRGTGSYNEQFF. CDR3 in DNA: TGTGCCAGCAGCCCTCGAGGGACAGGGTCCTACAATGAGCAGTTCTTC.

The chain recombines TRBV28 with TRBJ1-5; maybe TRBD1 (5 bases). The CDR3 covers 20 residues. Trimming cost V 4 bases and J 0 bases, with 25 bases left between them. Germline V gives CDR1 MDHEN, CDR2 SYDVKM. CDR3 loop: CASSSGGWGQVGSSNQPQHF. As DNA, the CDR3 is TGTGCCAGCAGTTCAGGTGGTTGGGGCCAGGTTGGGAGTAGCAATCAGCCCCAGCATTTT. Variable domain in full (rest from reference TRBV28 and TRBJ1-5): DVKVTQSSRYLVKRTGEKVFLECVQDMDHENMFWYRQDPGLGLRLIYFSYDVKMKEKGDIPEGYSVSREKKERFSLILESASTNQTSMYLCASSSGGWGQVGSSNQPQHFGDGTRLSIL.

V gene TRBV6-1 combines with J gene TRBJ1-5; D might be TRBD1 (5 bases). The germline V gene has CDR1 MNHNS and CDR2 SASEGT. The CDR3 spans 14 residues. V lost 3 bases and J 3 bases, leaving 9 bases between the germline ends. The CDR3 coding sequence is TGTGCCAGCAGTGACAGGGAGGCCAATCAGCCCCAGCATTTT. Its translation: CASSDREANQPQHF.

The chain couples TRBV5-1 to TRBJ2-1, with D perhaps assigned TRBD1 or TRBD2 (5 bases each). The CDR3 sequence is 20 residues long. The germline V gene has CDR1 SGHRS and CDR2 YFSETQ. With 3 bases removed from V and 5 bases from J, the gap between germline ends came to 30 bases. The CDR3 reads CASSSTRSPGSGLGHNEQFF. Here the CDR3 DNA reads TGCGCCAGCAGCTCAACCCGTTCGCCGGGGTCGGGGTTGGGGCACAATGAGCAGTTCTTC.

This clone appeared once. The chain's CDR3 is CASRLGRDQPQHF. In DNA, the CDR3 is TGTGCCAGCAGACTAGGACGAGATCAGCCCCAGCATTTT. The V call is TRBV6-6, the J call TRBJ1-5; D not certain. The CDR3 runs 13 residues. Germline V gives CDR1 MNHNY, CDR2 SVGAGI (reference sequence). V shed 6 bases and J shed 5 bases, with 11 bases lying between them.

This chain uses TRBV5-4 with TRBJ1-4; TRBD1 matches 8 bases. The CDR3 totals 16 residues. After removal of 4 bases from V and 8 bases from J, the junction contained 13 bases not matched to a gene. Germline CDR1 is SGHNT and CDR2 is YYREEE (reference sequence). The CDR3: CASSRKSTGVGEKLFF. The CDR3 DNA is TGTGCCAGCAGCCGGAAATCGACAGGGGTCGGGGAAAAACTGTTTTTT.